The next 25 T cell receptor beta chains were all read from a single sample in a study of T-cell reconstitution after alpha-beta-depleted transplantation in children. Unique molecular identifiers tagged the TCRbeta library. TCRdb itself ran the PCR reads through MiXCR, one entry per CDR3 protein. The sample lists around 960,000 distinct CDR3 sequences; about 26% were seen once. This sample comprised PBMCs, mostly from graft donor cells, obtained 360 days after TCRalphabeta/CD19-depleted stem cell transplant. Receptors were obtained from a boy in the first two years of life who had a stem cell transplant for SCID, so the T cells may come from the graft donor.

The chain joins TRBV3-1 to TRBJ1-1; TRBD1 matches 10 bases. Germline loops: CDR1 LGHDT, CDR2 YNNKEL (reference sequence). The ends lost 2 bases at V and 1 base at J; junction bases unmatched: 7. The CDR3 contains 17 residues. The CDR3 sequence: CASSQRQGQGPNTEAFF. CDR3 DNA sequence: TGTGCCAGCAGCCAAAGACAGGGACAGGGGCCGAACACTGAAGCTTTCTTT.

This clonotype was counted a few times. The chain's CDR3 is CASSLLWGRGETQYF. In DNA, the CDR3 is TGCGCCAGCAGCTTGCTTTGGGGGCGTGGAGAGACCCAGTACTTC. V gene TRBV5-1 combines with J gene TRBJ2-5; tentative D call: TRBD1 (6 bases). Trimming removed 1 base at V and 4 bases at J, with 14 bases between. There are 15 residues in the CDR3. Germline V CDR1 and CDR2: SGHRS, YFSETQ.

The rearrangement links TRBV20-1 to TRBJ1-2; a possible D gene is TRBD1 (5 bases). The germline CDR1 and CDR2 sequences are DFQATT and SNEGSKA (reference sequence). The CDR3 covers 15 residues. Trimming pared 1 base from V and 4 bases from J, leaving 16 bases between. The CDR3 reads CSARGGNAGTYGYTF. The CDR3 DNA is TGCAGTGCTAGAGGGGGCAACGCCGGAACCTATGGCTACACCTTC.

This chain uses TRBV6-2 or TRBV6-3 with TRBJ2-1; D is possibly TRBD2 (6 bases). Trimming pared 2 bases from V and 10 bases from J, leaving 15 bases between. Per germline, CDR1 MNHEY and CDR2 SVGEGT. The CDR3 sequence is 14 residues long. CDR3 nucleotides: TGTGCCAGCAGTTACGCGGGACTCGTATTAGAGCAGTTCTTC. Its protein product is CASSYAGLVLEQFF.

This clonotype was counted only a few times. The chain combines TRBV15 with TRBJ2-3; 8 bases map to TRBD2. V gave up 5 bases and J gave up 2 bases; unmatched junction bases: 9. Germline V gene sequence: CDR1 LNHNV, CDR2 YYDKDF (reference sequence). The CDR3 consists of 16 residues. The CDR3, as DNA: TGTGCCACCAGCGGGGGGGCTAGCGGGCTCACAGATACGCAGTATTTT. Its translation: CATSGGASGLTDTQYF.

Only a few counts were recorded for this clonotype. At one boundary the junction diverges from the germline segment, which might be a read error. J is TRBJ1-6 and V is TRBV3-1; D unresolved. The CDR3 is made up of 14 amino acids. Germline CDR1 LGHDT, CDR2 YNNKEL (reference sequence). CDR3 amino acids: CASTQIPGSSPLHF. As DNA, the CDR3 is TGTGCCAGCACCCAAATCCCGGGGAGCTCACCCCTCCACTTT.

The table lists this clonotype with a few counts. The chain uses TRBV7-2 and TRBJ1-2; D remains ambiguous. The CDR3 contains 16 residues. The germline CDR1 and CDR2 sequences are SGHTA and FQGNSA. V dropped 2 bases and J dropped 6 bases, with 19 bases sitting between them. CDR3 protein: CASSLRVATKGDGYTF. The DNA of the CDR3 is TGTGCCAGCAGCTTAAGAGTAGCCACGAAGGGCGATGGCTACACCTTC.

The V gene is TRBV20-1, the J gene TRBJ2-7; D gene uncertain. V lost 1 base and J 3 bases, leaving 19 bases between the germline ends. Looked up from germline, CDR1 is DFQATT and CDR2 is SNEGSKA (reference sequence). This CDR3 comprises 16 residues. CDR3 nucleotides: TGCAGTGCTAGAGTGTCGGTCGCCCCTGGGTACTACGAGCAGTACTTC. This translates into CSARVSVAPGYYEQYF.

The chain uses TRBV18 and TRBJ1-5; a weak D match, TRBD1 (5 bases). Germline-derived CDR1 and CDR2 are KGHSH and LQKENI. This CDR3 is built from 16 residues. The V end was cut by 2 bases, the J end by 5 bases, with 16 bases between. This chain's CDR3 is CASSPSIIGEDQPQHF. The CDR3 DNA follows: TGTGCCAGCTCACCAAGTATAATAGGGGAGGATCAGCCCCAGCATTTT. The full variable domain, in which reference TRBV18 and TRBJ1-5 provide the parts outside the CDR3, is NAGVMQNPRHLVRRRGQEARLRCSPMKGHSHVYWYRQLPEEGLKFMVYLQKENIIDESGMPKERFSAEFPKEGPSILRIQQVVRGDSAAYFCASSPSIIGEDQPQHFGDGTRLSIL.

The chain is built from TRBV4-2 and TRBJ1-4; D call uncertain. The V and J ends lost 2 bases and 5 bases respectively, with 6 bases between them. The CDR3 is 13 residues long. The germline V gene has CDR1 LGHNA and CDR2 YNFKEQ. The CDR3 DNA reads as TGTGCCAGCAGCCAATACGGGAATGAAAAACTGTTTTTT. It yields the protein CASSQYGNEKLFF.

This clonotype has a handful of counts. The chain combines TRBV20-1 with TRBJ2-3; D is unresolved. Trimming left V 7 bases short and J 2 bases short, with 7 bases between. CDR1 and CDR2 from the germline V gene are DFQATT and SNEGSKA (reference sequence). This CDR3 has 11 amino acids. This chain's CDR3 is CSVSPTDTQYF. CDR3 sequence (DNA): TGCAGTGTTTCCCCCACAGATACGCAGTATTTT.

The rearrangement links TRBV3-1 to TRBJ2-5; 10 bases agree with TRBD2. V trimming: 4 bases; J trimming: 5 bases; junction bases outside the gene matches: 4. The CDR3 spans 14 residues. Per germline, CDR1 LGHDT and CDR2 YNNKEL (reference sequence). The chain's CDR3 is CASSPGTSDETQYF. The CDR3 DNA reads TGTGCCAGCAGCCCCGGGACTAGCGATGAGACCCAGTACTTC.

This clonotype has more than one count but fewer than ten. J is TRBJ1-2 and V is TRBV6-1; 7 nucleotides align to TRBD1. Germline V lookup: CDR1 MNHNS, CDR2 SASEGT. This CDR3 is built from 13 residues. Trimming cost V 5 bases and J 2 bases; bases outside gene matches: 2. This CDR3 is CASSKTGNYGYTF. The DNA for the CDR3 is TGTGCCAGCAGTAAGACAGGGAACTATGGCTACACCTTC.

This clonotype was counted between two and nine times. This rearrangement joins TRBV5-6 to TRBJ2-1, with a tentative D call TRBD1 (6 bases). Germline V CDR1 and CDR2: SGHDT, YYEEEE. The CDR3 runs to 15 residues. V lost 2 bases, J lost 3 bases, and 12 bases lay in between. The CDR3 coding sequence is TGTGCCAGCAGCTTAAGGGGGAGCGTCTACAATGAGCAGTTCTTC. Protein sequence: CASSLRGSVYNEQFF.

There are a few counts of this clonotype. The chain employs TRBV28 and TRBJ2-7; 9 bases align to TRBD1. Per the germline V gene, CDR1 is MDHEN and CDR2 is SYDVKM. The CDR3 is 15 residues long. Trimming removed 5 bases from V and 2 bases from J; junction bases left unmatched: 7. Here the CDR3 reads CASSDTGTGTYEQYF. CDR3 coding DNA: TGTGCCAGCAGTGATACCGGGACAGGGACCTACGAGCAGTACTTC.

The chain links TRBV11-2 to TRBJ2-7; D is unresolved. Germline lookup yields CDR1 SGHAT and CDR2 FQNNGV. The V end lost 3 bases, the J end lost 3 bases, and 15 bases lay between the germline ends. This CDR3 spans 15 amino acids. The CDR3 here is CASSFRWASGYEQYF. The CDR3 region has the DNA TGTGCCAGCAGCTTCCGGTGGGCTTCAGGCTACGAGCAGTACTTC.

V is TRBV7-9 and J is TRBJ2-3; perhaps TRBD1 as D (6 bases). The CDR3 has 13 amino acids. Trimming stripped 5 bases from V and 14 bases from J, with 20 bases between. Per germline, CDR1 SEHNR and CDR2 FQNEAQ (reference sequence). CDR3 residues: CASSGRQAIRGYF. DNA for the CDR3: TGTGCCAGCAGCGGCCGACAGGCAATACGGGGGTATTTT. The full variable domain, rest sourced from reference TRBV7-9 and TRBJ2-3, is DTGVSQNPRHKITKRGQNVTFRCDPISEHNRLYWYRQTLGQGPEFLTYFQNEAQLEKSRLLSDRFSAERPKGSFSTLEIQRTEQGDSAMYLCASSGRQAIRGYFGPGTRLTVL.

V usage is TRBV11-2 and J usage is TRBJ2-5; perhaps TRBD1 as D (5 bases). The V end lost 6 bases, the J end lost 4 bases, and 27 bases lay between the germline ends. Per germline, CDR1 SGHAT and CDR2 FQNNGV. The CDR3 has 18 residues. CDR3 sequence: CASRQNFGEGDGRETQYF. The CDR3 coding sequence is TGTGCCAGCAGACAAAATTTTGGGGAAGGGGATGGAAGAGAGACCCAGTACTTC.

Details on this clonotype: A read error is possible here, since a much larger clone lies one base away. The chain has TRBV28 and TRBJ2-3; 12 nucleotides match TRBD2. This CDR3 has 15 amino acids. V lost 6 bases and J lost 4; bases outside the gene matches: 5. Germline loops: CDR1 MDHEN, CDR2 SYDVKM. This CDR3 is CASSPGTSGSDTQYF. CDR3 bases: TGTGCCAGCAGCCCCGGGACTAGCGGGTCAGATACGCAGTATTTT.

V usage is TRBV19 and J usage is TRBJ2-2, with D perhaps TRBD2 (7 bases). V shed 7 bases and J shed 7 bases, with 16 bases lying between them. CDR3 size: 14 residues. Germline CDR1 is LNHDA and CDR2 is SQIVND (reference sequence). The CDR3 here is CASNRGALGGELFF. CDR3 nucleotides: TGTGCCAGTAATCGGGGGGCCTTGGGCGGGGAGCTGTTTTTT.

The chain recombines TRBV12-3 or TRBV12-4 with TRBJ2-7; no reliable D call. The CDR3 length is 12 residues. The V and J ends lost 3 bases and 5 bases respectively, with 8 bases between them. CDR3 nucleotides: TGTGCCAGCAGTTTGAGCCCTGACGAGCAGTACTTC. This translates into CASSLSPDEQYF.

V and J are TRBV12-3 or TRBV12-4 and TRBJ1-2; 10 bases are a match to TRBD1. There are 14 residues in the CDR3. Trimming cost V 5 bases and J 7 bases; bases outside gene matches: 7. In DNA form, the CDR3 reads TGTGCCAGCAGTACCATAGACAGGGGGCTTGGCTACACCTTC. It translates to CASSTIDRGLGYTF.

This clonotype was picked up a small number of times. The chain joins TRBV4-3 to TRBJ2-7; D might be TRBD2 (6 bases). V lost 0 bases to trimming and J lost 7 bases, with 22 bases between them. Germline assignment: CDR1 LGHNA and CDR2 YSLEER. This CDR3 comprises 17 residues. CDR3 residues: CASSQDPPGTGLREQYF. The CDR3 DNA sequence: TGCGCCAGCAGCCAAGATCCTCCCGGGACTGGGCTGAGGGAGCAGTACTTC.

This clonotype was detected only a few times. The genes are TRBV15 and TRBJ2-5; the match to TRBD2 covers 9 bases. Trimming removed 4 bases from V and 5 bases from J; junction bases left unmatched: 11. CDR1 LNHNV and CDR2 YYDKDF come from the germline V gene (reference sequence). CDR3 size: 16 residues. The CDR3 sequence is CATSTQPSGDGETQYF. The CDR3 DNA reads TGTGCCACCAGCACCCAACCTAGCGGGGATGGGGAGACCCAGTACTTC.

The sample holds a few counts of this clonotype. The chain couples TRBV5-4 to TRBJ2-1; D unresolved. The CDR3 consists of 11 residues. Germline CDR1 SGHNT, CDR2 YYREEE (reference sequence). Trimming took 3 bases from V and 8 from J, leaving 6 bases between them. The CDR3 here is CASSSVDEQFF. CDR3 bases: TGTGCCAGCAGCTCGGTTGATGAGCAGTTCTTC.